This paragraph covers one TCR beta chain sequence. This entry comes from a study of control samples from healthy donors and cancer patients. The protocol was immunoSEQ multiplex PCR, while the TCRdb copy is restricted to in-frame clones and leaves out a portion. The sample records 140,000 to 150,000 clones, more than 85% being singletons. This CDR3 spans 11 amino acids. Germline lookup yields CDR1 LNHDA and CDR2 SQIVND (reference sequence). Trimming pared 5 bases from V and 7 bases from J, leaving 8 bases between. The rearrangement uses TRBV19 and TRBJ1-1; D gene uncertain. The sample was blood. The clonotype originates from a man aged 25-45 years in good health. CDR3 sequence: CASSFSLEAFF. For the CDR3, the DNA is TGTGCCAGTAGTTTCTCACTTGAAGCTTTCTTT.